The source of this T cell receptor (beta chain) is a study of T cells in Graves' hyperthyroidism and ophthalmopathy. Looked up from germline, CDR1 is SNHLY and CDR2 is FYNNEI. CDR3 size: 17 residues. Trimming left V 0 bases short and J 2 bases short, with 14 bases between. This clonotype was recorded many times. Across 18 months, stable Graves' hyperthyroidism was marked by no progression to ophthalmopathy. Used for diagnoses were clinical symptoms, serum thyroxine and TRAb, thyroid ultrasound and orbital computed tomography. Source material for PBMCs was more than 9.5 ml fresh peripheral blood. Researchers amplified the TCR beta CDR3 regions from RNA transcripts. With the HTBI primer set, the TCR CDR3 went through a first round of RT-PCR. TCRdb processed the multiplex PCR reads anew with MiXCR; each CDR3 protein has one entry. The sample lists 300,000 to 400,000 distinct CDR3 sequences, around a sixth occurring once.

V usage is TRBV2 and J usage is TRBJ1-3; D is uncertain. The TCR comes from a woman in her forties or fifties with Graves' hyperthyroidism. Sequencing used blood. CDR3 in DNA: TGTGCCAGCAGTGAAGCGAGTGCACGGTTTCCTGGAAACACCATATATTTT. This codes for CASSEASARFPGNTIYF.